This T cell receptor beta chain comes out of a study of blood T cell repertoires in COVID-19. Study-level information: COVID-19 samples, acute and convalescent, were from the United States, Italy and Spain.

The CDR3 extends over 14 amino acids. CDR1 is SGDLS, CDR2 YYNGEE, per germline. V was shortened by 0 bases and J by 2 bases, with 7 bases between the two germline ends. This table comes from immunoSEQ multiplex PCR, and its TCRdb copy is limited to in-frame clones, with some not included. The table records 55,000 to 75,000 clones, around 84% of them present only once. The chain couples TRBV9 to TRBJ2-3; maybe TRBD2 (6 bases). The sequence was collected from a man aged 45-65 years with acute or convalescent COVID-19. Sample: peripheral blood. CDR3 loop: CASSVGTTTDTQYF. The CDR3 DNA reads TGTGCCAGCAGCGTAGGGACTACCACAGATACGCAGTATTTT. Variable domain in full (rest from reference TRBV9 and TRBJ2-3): DSGVTQTPKHLITATGQRVTLRCSPRSGDLSVYWYQQSLDQGLQFLIQYYNGEERAKGNILERFSAQQFPDLHSELNLSSLELGDSALYFCASSVGTTTDTQYFGPGTRLTVL.